The 17 T cell receptor beta chains below all came from one sample that was sequenced in a study of blood T cell repertoires in COVID-19. Only in-frame clones appear in the TCRdb table, and some are missing; sequencing was by immunoSEQ multiplex PCR. The table records 200,000 to 300,000 clones, 70% to 90% of them present only once. The sequencing input was peripheral blood. The source of these receptors is a woman under 40 with COVID-19, enrolled during active disease.

The chain joins TRBV11-2 to TRBJ2-3; TRBD2 is a possible D gene (6 bases). The V gene's germline CDR1 is SGHAT and CDR2 FQNNGV. The CDR3 loop spans 19 amino acids. V was shortened by 0 bases and J by 1 base, with 20 bases between the two germline ends. The CDR3 is CASSLDHRREVYGTDTQYF. CDR3 in DNA: TGTGCCAGCAGCTTAGATCATAGGAGGGAGGTTTATGGCACAGATACGCAGTATTTT. Full variable domain (outside the CDR3, taken from reference TRBV11-2 and TRBJ2-3): EAGVAQSPRYKIIEKRQSVAFWCNPISGHATLYWYQQILGQGPKLLIQFQNNGVVDDSQLPKDRFSAERLKGVDSTLKIQPAKLEDSAVYLCASSLDHRREVYGTDTQYFGPGTRLTVL.

The chain combines TRBV28 with TRBJ2-5, with D possibly TRBD1 on 7 matching bases. The CDR3 has 14 residues. V lost 6 bases to trimming and J lost 1 base, with 12 bases between them. The germline V gene encodes CDR1 MDHEN and CDR2 SYDVKM. CDR3 protein: CASRGGQAQETQYF. The CDR3 coding sequence is TGTGCCAGCAGGGGAGGACAGGCCCAAGAGACCCAGTACTTC.

V and J are TRBV18 and TRBJ1-1; 7 bases align to TRBD1. This CDR3 has 14 amino acids. CDR1 and CDR2 (germline): KGHSH, LQKENI. The trim removed 6 bases at V and 1 base at J, leaving 5 bases unmatched. The CDR3 loop is CASSPGQQNTEAFF. DNA for the CDR3: TGTGCCAGCTCCCCGGGACAGCAGAACACTGAAGCTTTCTTT.

The CDR3 reads CAISDEGGSRPQHF. In nucleotides, the CDR3 is TGTGCCATCAGTGATGAAGGAGGGAGCCGTCCCCAGCATTTT. The chain has TRBV10-3 and TRBJ1-5; D unresolved. The germline V gene has CDR1 ENHRY and CDR2 SYGVKD. The length of the CDR3 is 14 residues. Trimming removed 3 bases from V and 10 bases from J, with 16 bases in between.

This clone was counted only a few times. The V call is TRBV6-5, the J call TRBJ2-3; TRBD2 matches at 9 bases. With 8 bases clipped from V and 0 bases from J, the junction kept 3 bases outside the gene matches. CDR1 is MNHEY, CDR2 SVGAGI, per germline. CDR3 length: 14 amino acids. CDR3 in DNA: TGTGCCAGCGATCTAGCGGGAAGCACAGATACGCAGTATTTT. Translating it yields CASDLAGSTDTQYF.

A single count supports this clone. This chain uses TRBV9 with TRBJ2-1; TRBD2 agrees at 8 bases. This CDR3 is 14 amino acids long. V trimming: 4 bases; J trimming: 10 bases; junction bases outside the gene matches: 10. Looked up from germline, CDR1 is SGDLS and CDR2 is YYNGEE. This chain's CDR3 is CASSIRLLADEQFF. CDR3 in DNA: TGTGCCAGCAGCATCCGCCTACTAGCGGACGAGCAGTTCTTC.

The V and J genes are TRBV2 and TRBJ2-7, with unresolved D. V lost 7 bases to trimming and J lost 0 bases, with 10 bases between them. CDR1 and CDR2 from the germline V gene are SNHLY and FYNNEI. The CDR3 is made up of 13 amino acids. CDR3 DNA sequence: TGTGCCAGCAACCCACTGAGCTCCTACGAGCAGTACGTC. It translates to CASNPLSSYEQYV.

CDR3 nucleotide sequence: TGCGCCAGCAGCCCCCGAGCCGGGACAGGGGTGGGCATTCAGTACTTC. Amino acids: CASSPRAGTGVGIQYF. The chain carries TRBV5-1 and TRBJ2-4, with 10 bases aligning to TRBD1. V was clipped by 4 bases and J by 9 bases; unmatched bases: 13. Germline CDR1 and CDR2: SGHRS and YFSETQ. The CDR3 extends over 16 amino acids.

The chain employs TRBV6-5 and TRBJ2-5; 10 bases fit TRBD2. Per germline, CDR1 MNHEY and CDR2 SVGAGI. This CDR3 contains 15 residues. Germline trimming cut 6 bases from V and 5 bases from J; bases unmatched to any gene: 9. CDR3 sequence (DNA): TGTGCCAGCAGGGCCAGCGGGGGGGCACGGGAGACCCAGTACTTC. Translated, it gives CASRASGGARETQYF.

V usage is TRBV21-1 and J usage is TRBJ1-1. TRBV21-1 is reported as a pseudogene. CDR3 length: 15 amino acids. CDR3 in amino acids: CASSIDQGGDTEAFF. The CDR3 region has the DNA TGTGCCAGCAGCATCGATCAGGGAGGCGACACTGAAGCTTTCTTT.

The gene calls are TRBV7-2 and TRBJ2-2, with D hard to call. Trimming took off 5 bases at V and 0 bases at J, with 13 bases between the two ends. The CDR3 length is 16 residues. The germline gives CDR1 SGHTA, CDR2 FQGNSA. The CDR3 loop is CASSRLGSPNTGELFF. The CDR3 bases are TGTGCCAGCAGCCGTCTGGGCAGCCCGAACACCGGGGAGCTGTTTTTT.

The gene calls are TRBV25-1 and TRBJ1-1, with 7 bases that match TRBD1. This CDR3 is 15 amino acids long. Per germline, CDR1 MGHDK and CDR2 SYGVNS. The V gene end was trimmed by 2 bases and the J gene end by 2 bases; junction bases not matched to a gene: 5. Written as DNA, the CDR3 is TGTGCCAGCAGTGAAGGAGGGACAGATAACACTGAAGCTTTCTTT. It specifies CASSEGGTDNTEAFF. Variable domain in full (rest from reference TRBV25-1 and TRBJ1-1): EADIYQTPRYLVIGTGKKITLECSQTMGHDKMYWYQQDPGMELHLIHYSYGVNSTEKGDLSSESTVSRIRTEHFPLTLESARPSHTSQYLCASSEGGTDNTEAFFGQGTRLTVV.

V and J are TRBV11-3 and TRBJ1-2; D is ambiguous. V lost 5 bases and J 0 bases, leaving 7 bases between the germline ends. The CDR3 is 13 residues long. In germline, CDR1 is SGHNT, CDR2 YENEEA. CDR3 residues: CASSRDPNYGYTF. The CDR3 nucleotides are TGTGCCAGCAGCCGGGATCCTAACTATGGCTACACCTTC.

This chain connects TRBV7-8 to TRBJ2-7; 9 positions agree with TRBD1. V gave up 5 bases and J gave up 7 bases; unmatched junction bases: 12. The CDR3 covers 15 residues. Germline V gives CDR1 SGHVS, CDR2 FQNEAQ. In DNA, the CDR3 is TGTGCCAGCAGCCCCTGGGACAGGGTATCTCGGGAGCAGTACTTC. Translation gives CASSPWDRVSREQYF.

The table lists this clone with a count of one. The V and J genes are TRBV30 and TRBJ1-5, with 8 bases fitting TRBD1. CDR3 length equals 14 residues. V trimming: 3 bases; J trimming: 4 bases; junction bases outside the gene matches: 5. Germline V lookup: CDR1 GTSNPN, CDR2 SVGIG (reference sequence). In nucleotides, the CDR3 is TGTGCCTGGAGAGACAGGGGACGGAATCAGCCCCAGCATTTT. Amino acid sequence: CAWRDRGRNQPQHF.

V and J are TRBV4-3 and TRBJ1-1; 7 positions agree with TRBD1. V gave up 0 bases and J gave up 12 bases; unmatched junction bases: 10. The CDR3 runs to 14 residues. In germline, CDR1 is LGHNA, CDR2 YSLEER. The CDR3 loop reads CASSQDLWGQNTFF. Written as DNA, the CDR3 is TGCGCCAGCAGCCAAGATCTGTGGGGACAGAATACTTTCTTT.

J is TRBJ1-1 and V is TRBV6-5; D possibly corresponds to TRBD1 (6 bases). This CDR3 is built from 16 residues. CDR1 MNHEY and CDR2 SVGAGI come from the germline V gene. Between the trimmed V and J ends, which lost 0 bases and 3 bases, there was a span of 14 bases. CDR3: CASSYSGGRQDTEAFF. CDR3 DNA sequence: TGTGCCAGCAGTTACTCGGGGGGGCGGCAGGACACTGAAGCTTTCTTT.